These T cell receptor beta chains were read from a single sample in a study of blood T cell repertoires in COVID-19. The table came from immunoSEQ multiplex PCR; TCRdb's copy has only in-frame clones and leaves some out. The table records around 13,000 clones, nearly 95% of them present only once. The sample was peripheral blood. Receptors originate from a woman in her seventies with active COVID-19. Each CDR3 is given with its conserved first and last residue. D genes are given only for firm matches. Clone sizes are given selectively: once, few, many, or a class where the clone is expanded.

d_call: -; j_call: TRBJ1-2; v_call: TRBV3-1/TRBV3-2; clone_size: -; cdr3_nt: TGTGCCAGCAGCCAAGAGCTTGGGACTGTACGGGTTGCTAACTATGGCTACACCTTC; cdr3_aa: CASSQELGTVRVANYGYTF
d_call: -; j_call: TRBJ1-1; v_call: TRBV28; clone_size: -; cdr3_nt: TGTGCCAGCAGGCCTAGGGGCACTGAAGCTTTCTTT; cdr3_aa: CASRPRGTEAFF
d_call: -; j_call: TRBJ1-2; v_call: TRBV24-1; clone_size: -; cdr3_nt: TGTGCCACCAGTGATATCTCTGGCTACACCTTC; cdr3_aa: CATSDISGYTF
d_call: -; j_call: TRBJ1-2; v_call: TRBV4-2; clone_size: -; cdr3_nt: TGTGCCAGCAGCCAAGCCGGAGGACAGAGATCGAACTATGGCTACACCTTC; cdr3_aa: CASSQAGGQRSNYGYTF
d_call: -; j_call: TRBJ1-1; v_call: TRBV5-1; clone_size: once; cdr3_nt: TGCGCCAGCAGCTTGGCTGCAGGGTCCCCCCCTGAAGCTTTCTTT; cdr3_aa: CASSLAAGSPPEAFF
d_call: -; j_call: TRBJ2-7; v_call: TRBV5-4; clone_size: -; cdr3_nt: TGTGCCAGCGGGTTCCGACAGGCTCCCTACGAGCAGTACTTC; cdr3_aa: CASGFRQAPYEQYF
d_call: -; j_call: TRBJ2-3; v_call: TRBV10-3; clone_size: -; cdr3_nt: TGTGCCATCAGCGAAGCGGGTGAGGTAATAGATACGCAGTATTTT; cdr3_aa: CAISEAGEVIDTQYF
d_call: -; j_call: TRBJ2-3; v_call: TRBV30; clone_size: -; cdr3_nt: TGTGCCTGGAATCTGAAGCGGACAGATACGCAGTATTTT; cdr3_aa: CAWNLKRTDTQYF
d_call: -; j_call: TRBJ2-1; v_call: TRBV4-1; clone_size: -; cdr3_nt: TGCGCCAGCAGCCAAGGTGGCAGGGGGGTCTACAATGAGCAGTTCTTC; cdr3_aa: CASSQGGRGVYNEQFF
d_call: TRBD2; j_call: TRBJ2-7; v_call: TRBV3-1/TRBV3-2; clone_size: -; cdr3_nt: TGTGCCAGCAGCCAAGCCGGAGATGTTAGAACCCCCGAGCGGGAGGAGGGGTACGAGCAGTACTTC; cdr3_aa: CASSQAGDVRTPEREEGYEQYF
d_call: TRBD1; j_call: TRBJ2-7; v_call: TRBV27; clone_size: -; cdr3_nt: TGTGCCAGCAGCCGAGGACAGGGAGGAACCTACGAGCAGTACTTC; cdr3_aa: CASSRGQGGTYEQYF
d_call: TRBD2; j_call: TRBJ2-2; v_call: TRBV30; clone_size: -; cdr3_nt: TGTGCCTGGAGTAACAGCGGGGGAGGCTGGGAGCTGTTTTTT; cdr3_aa: CAWSNSGGGWELFF
d_call: TRBD2; j_call: TRBJ2-5; v_call: TRBV11-3; clone_size: -; cdr3_nt: TGTGCCAGCAGCCAGGGGACTAGAATACAAGAGACCCAGTACTTC; cdr3_aa: CASSQGTRIQETQYF
d_call: TRBD1; j_call: TRBJ2-2; v_call: TRBV25-1; clone_size: -; cdr3_nt: TGTGCCAGCAGTGACACAGGGGGCACCGGGGAGCTGTTTTTT; cdr3_aa: CASSDTGGTGELFF
d_call: -; j_call: TRBJ1-1; v_call: TRBV5-1; clone_size: -; cdr3_nt: TGCGCCAGCAGCTTGGGGCCTGAAGCTTTCTTT; cdr3_aa: CASSLGPEAFF
d_call: TRBD2; j_call: TRBJ2-1; v_call: TRBV7-3; clone_size: -; cdr3_nt: TGTGCCAGCAGCCCACAGGGACTAGCGGGATACAATGAGCAGTTCTTC; cdr3_aa: CASSPQGLAGYNEQFF
d_call: -; j_call: TRBJ1-1; v_call: TRBV29-1; clone_size: -; cdr3_nt: TGCAGCGTTCCGGGAAGTACGAGGGCTGAAGCTTTCTTT; cdr3_aa: CSVPGSTRAEAFF
d_call: TRBD1; j_call: TRBJ1-2; v_call: TRBV19; clone_size: once; cdr3_nt: TGTGCCAGTAGCCCGAGGACAGGGGGCAACTATGGCTACACCTTC; cdr3_aa: CASSPRTGGNYGYTF